This is a list of T cell receptor beta chains from one sample in a study of CDR3 diversity in severe acne. TCRdb reprocessed the PCR reads via MiXCR and lists one record per CDR3 protein. The table includes fewer than 90,000 distinct CDR3 sequences, around 49% detected once. Sequencing was carried out using blood. These receptors were obtained from a male donor in good health, without acne. Each CDR3 is given with its conserved first and last residue. The order of the fields is V gene, J gene, clone size, D gene, CDR3 DNA, CDR3 protein. A D gene is named only where the DNA matches it firmly. Size is omitted from some rows. Given values are once, few, many or a class for expanded clones.

TRBV7-8	TRBJ1-1	.	.	TGTGCCAGCAGCCCCCTCCAGGGAGGTGAAGCTTTCTTT	CASSPLQGGEAFF
TRBV29-1	TRBJ1-2	few	.	TGCAGCGTTGCGACCATGGGGGGCTATGGCTACACCTTC	CSVATMGGYGYTF
TRBV15	TRBJ1-5	.	.	TGTGCCACCAGCAGAGATCTTAGCAATCAGCCCCAGCATTTT	CATSRDLSNQPQHF
TRBV5-1	TRBJ2-3	many	TRBD1	TGCGCCAGCAGCTTGGGAGACAGGGTGGGAGATACGCAGTATTTT	CASSLGDRVGDTQYF
TRBV20-1	TRBJ2-6	.	.	.	CSATRGRRRLKWLHLRF
TRBV5-6	TRBJ2-7	few	TRBD2	TGTGCCAGCAGGCGCGGACTAGCGGTCTCCTACGAGCAGTACTTC	CASRRGLAVSYEQYF
TRBV7-9	TRBJ2-7	.	.	TGTGCCAGCAGCTTGATCGGGTATGCCTACGAGCAGTACTTC	CASSLIGYAYEQYF
TRBV7-9	TRBJ1-2	many	TRBD1	TGTGCCAGCAGCCCGGGGACAGTTAAAAACTATGGCTACACCTTC	CASSPGTVKNYGYTF
TRBV11-3	TRBJ1-1	few	.	TGTGCCAGCAGCTCGGACACTGAAGCTTTCTTT	CASSSDTEAFF
TRBV30	TRBJ2-7	.	.	TGTGCCTGGAGGTCCGCCCCCGGAGGGAGCTGCGAGCAGTACTTC	CAWRSAPGGSCEQYF
TRBV9	TRBJ2-5	few	.	TGTGCCAGCAGCGGTAGCCGCCAAGAGACCCAGTACTTC	CASSGSRQETQYF
TRBV20-1	TRBJ2-7	.	.	TGCAGTGCTGCCAAGGGGGGGTGTTATTACGAGCAGTACTTC	CSAAKGGCYYEQYF
TRBV20-1	TRBJ2-7	.	.	TGCAGCCCCGGGACCATCTCCGAGCAGTACTTC	CSPGTISEQYF
TRBV13	TRBJ2-2	.	.	TGTGCCAGCAGCTTATCGGGCAGGGGGGACACCGGGGAGCTGTTTTTT	CASSLSGRGDTGELFF
TRBV4-1	TRBJ2-7	many	TRBD1	TGCGCCAGCAGCCAAGATGTGACAGGGCACGAGCAGTACTTC	CASSQDVTGHEQYF
TRBV2	TRBJ2-7	few	.	TGTGCCAGCAGTGGGGGCGGGACCCCCTACGAGCAGTACTTC	CASSGGGTPYEQYF
TRBV14	TRBJ2-7	many	.	TGTGCCAGCAGCCAGGTGGGAAGATACGAGCAGTACTTC	CASSQVGRYEQYF
TRBV19	TRBJ2-7	.	.	TGTGCCAGTAGGAACACCCAGGGACGGCCCTACGAGCAGTACTTC	CASRNTQGRPYEQYF
TRBV20-1	TRBJ2-5	many	TRBD1	TGCAGTGCTACAACCGGGACAGGGACCGGAGAGACCCAGTACTTC	CSATTGTGTGETQYF
TRBV10-3	TRBJ2-7	.	.	TGTGCCATCAGTGGATCCAACTCCTACGAGCAGTACTTC	CAISGSNSYEQYF
TRBV2	TRBJ1-1	many	TRBD1	TGTGCCAGCACGACAGGGTATGACACTGAAGCTTTCTTT	CASTTGYDTEAFF
TRBV6-5	TRBJ1-1	many	TRBD1	TGTGCCAGCAAACGTGGGACAGGGGGACGAAACACTGAAGCTTTCTTT	CASKRGTGGRNTEAFF
TRBV29-1	TRBJ1-1	few	.	TGCAGCGTTGGCCAGGGAACCCCTGAAGCTTTCTTT	CSVGQGTPEAFF
TRBV10-3	TRBJ2-7	few	TRBD1	TGTGCCACAGGACAGGAGTACGAGCAGTACTTC	CATGQEYEQYF
TRBV28	TRBJ2-2	few	.	TGTGCCAGCAGCTTAGAAGTTCCCGGGGAGCTGTTTTTT	CASSLEVPGELFF
TRBV10-2	TRBJ1-1	.	TRBD1	TGTGCCAGCAGTGAAGGGACAGGGAAAGCTGAAGCTCTCTTT	CASSEGTGKAEALF
TRBV7-3	TRBJ2-7	.	TRBD2	TGTGCCAGCAGCTCGAGCGGGGGGGCCACCCTGTTTCTGTACTTC	CASSSSGGATLFLYF
TRBV4-1	TRBJ2-7	many	.	TGCGCCAGCAGCCAAGATTTCGGGGGATCCTACGAGCAGTACTTC	CASSQDFGGSYEQYF
TRBV5-1	TRBJ1-5	few	TRBD1	TGCGCCAGCAGCTTGGAACAGGGGGCCTATAGCAATCAGCCCCAGCATTTT	CASSLEQGAYSNQPQHF
TRBV20-1	TRBJ2-1	.	.	TGCAGCTTATCAGGGGTCTCCTACAATGAGCAGTTCTTC	CSLSGVSYNEQFF
TRBV7-8	TRBJ1-2	.	.	TGTGCCAGCAGCCCCCGGACAGCGGGTCATGGCTACACCTTC	CASSPRTAGHGYTF
TRBV7-6	TRBJ2-7	.	.	TGTGCCTGCAGCTTTGGCAGGCTCCCCTACGAGCAGTACTTC	CACSFGRLPYEQYF
TRBV24-1	TRBJ2-7	.	TRBD2	TGTGCCACCAGTGATCTGACTAGCGGGCAGTCCTACGAGCAGTACTTC	CATSDLTSGQSYEQYF
TRBV24-1	TRBJ1-2	.	TRBD1	TGTGCCACCAGGCAAGGGACAGGGGGCTATGGCTACACCTTC	CATRQGTGGYGYTF
TRBV2	TRBJ2-7	medium-sized	.	TGTGCCAGCAGTGTCAGGGTCCAGCCCTACGAGCAGTACTTC	CASSVRVQPYEQYF
TRBV7-9	TRBJ1-1	.	.	TGTGCCAGCAGCTTGGATTCCCCCAGAGGAGCTTTCTTT	CASSLDSPRGAFF
TRBV5-8	TRBJ1-6	many	.	TGTGCCAGCAGCTCTCAGGTGGGGAATTCACCCCTCCACTTT	CASSSQVGNSPLHF
TRBV29-1	TRBJ1-1	.	TRBD1	TGCAGCGTTGACGAGGGGGCGTGGGAAGCTTTCTTT	CSVDEGAWEAFF
TRBV7-3	TRBJ2-5	.	TRBD2	TGTGCCAGCAGCCCCGGGACTAGTCAGACCCAGTACTTC	CASSPGTSQTQYF